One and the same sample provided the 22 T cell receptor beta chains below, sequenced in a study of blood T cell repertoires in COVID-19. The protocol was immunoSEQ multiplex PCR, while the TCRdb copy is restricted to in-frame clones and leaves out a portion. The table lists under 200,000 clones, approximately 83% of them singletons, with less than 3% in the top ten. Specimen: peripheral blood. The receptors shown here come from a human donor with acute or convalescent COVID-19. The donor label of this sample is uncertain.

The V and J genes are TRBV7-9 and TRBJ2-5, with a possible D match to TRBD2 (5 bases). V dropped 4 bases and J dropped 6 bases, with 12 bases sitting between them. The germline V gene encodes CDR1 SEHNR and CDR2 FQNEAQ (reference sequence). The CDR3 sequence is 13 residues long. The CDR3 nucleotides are TGTGCCAGCAGCTATGGCTCGGGGAAGACCCAGTACTTC. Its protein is CASSYGSGKTQYF.

The CDR3 DNA reads as TGCGCCAGCGGGACCCGGGGGGCAGATACGCAGTATTTT. This encodes CASGTRGADTQYF. This chain joins TRBV5-1 and TRBJ2-3, with 7 bases fitting TRBD2. Germline V gives CDR1 SGHRS, CDR2 YFSETQ. The V segment lost 7 bases and the J segment 4 bases; nucleotides outside the gene matches: 6. This CDR3 region has 13 residues. Supplemented by reference TRBV5-1 and TRBJ2-3, the full variable domain reads KAGVTQTPRYLIKTRGQQVTLSCSPISGHRSVSWYQQTPGQGLQFLFEYFSETQRNKGNFPGRFSGRQFSNSRSEMNVSTLELGDSALYLCASGTRGADTQYFGPGTRLTVL.

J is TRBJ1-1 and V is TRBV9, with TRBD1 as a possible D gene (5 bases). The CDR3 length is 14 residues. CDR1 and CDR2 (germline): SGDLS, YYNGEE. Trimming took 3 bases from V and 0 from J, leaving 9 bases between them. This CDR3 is CASSARVLNTEAFF. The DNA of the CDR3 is TGTGCCAGCAGCGCCAGGGTCTTGAACACTGAAGCTTTCTTT.

The chain's CDR3 is CASSHFASNQETQYF. In DNA form, the CDR3 reads TGTGCCAGCAGCCACTTCGCCTCGAACCAAGAGACCCAGTACTTC. The chain uses TRBV11-2 and TRBJ2-5; no firm D call. With 5 bases removed from V and 0 bases from J, the gap between germline ends came to 13 bases. This CDR3 is built from 15 residues. Germline lookup yields CDR1 SGHAT and CDR2 FQNNGV.

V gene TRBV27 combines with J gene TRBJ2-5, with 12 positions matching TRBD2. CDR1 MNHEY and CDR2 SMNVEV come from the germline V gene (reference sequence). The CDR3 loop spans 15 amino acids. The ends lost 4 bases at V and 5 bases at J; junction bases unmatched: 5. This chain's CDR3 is CASSWTSGMAETQYF. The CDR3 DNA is TGTGCCAGCAGTTGGACTAGCGGGATGGCGGAGACCCAGTACTTC.

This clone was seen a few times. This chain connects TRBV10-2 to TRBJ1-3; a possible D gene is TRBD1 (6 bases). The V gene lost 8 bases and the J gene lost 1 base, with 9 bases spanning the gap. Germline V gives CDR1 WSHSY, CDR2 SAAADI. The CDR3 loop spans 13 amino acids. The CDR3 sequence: CASSGQSGNTIYF. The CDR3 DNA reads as TGCGCCAGCTCTGGACAGTCTGGAAACACCATATATTTT.

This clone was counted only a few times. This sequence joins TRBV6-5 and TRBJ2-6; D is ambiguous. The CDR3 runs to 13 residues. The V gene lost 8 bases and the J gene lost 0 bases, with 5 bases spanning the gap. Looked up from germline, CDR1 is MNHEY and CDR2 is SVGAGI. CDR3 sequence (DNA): TGTGCCAGCGAGAGCTCTGGGGCCAACGTCCTGACTTTC. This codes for CASESSGANVLTF.

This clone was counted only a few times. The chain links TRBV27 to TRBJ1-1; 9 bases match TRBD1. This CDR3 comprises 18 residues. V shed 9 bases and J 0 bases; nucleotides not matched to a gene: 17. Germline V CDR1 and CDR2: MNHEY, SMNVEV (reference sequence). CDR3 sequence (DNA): TGTGCCAGTTCTCAGAAGGGACAGGGCGTCCCCATGAACACTGAAGCTTTCTTT. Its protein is CASSQKGQGVPMNTEAFF.

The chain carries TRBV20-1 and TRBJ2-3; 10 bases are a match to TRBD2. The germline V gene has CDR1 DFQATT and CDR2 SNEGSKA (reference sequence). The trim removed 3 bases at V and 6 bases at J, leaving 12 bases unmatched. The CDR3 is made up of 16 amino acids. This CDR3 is CSASFPSGGLGDTQYF. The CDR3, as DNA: TGCAGTGCTAGTTTTCCTAGCGGGGGCCTCGGGGATACGCAGTATTTT.

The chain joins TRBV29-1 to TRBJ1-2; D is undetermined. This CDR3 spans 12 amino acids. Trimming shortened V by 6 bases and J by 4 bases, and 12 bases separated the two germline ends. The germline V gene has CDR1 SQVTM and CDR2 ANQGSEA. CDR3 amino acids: CSVAPEAYGYTF. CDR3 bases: TGCAGCGTAGCCCCAGAGGCCTATGGCTACACCTTC.

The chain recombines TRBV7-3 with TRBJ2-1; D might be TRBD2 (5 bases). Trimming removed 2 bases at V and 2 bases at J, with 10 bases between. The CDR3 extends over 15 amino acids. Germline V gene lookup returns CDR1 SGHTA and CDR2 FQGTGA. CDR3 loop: CASSLDLAAYNEQFF. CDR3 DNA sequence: TGTGCCAGCAGCTTAGACCTAGCCGCCTACAATGAGCAGTTCTTC.

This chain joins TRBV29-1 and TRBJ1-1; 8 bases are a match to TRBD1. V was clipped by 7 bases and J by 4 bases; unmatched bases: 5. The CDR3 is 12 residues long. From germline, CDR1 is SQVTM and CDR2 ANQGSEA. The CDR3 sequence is CSGGTGGTEAFF. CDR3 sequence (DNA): TGCAGCGGGGGGACAGGTGGCACTGAAGCTTTCTTT. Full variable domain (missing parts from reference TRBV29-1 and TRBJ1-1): SAVISQKPSRDICQRGTSLTIQCQVDSQVTMMFWYRQQPGQSLTLIATANQGSEATYESGFVIDKFPISRPNLTFSTLTVSNMSPEDSSIYLCSGGTGGTEAFFGQGTRLTVV.

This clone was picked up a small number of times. The CDR3 reads CASSVDIAGGNYEQYF. CDR3 sequence (DNA): TGTGCCAGCAGCGTAGATATAGCGGGAGGGAACTACGAGCAGTACTTC. The chain carries TRBV9 and TRBJ2-7; 11 bases are shared with TRBD2. The V segment lost 0 bases and the J segment 3 bases; nucleotides outside the gene matches: 5. The CDR3 length is 16 residues. Germline V gene lookup returns CDR1 SGDLS and CDR2 YYNGEE.

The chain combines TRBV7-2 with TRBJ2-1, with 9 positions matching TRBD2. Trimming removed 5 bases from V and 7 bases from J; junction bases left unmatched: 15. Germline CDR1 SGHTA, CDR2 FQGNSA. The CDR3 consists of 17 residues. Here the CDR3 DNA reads TGTGCCAGCAGCCCTACCTCGGGGCGGGAGGGCAGAAATGAGCAGTTCTTC. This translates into CASSPTSGREGRNEQFF.

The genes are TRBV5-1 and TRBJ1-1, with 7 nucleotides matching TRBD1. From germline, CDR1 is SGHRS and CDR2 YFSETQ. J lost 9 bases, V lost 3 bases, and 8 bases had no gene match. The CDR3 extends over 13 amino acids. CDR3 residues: CASSSNSDRQAFF. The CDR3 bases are TGCGCCAGCAGCTCGAACTCGGACAGGCAAGCTTTCTTT. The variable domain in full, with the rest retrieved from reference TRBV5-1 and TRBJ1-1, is KAGVTQTPRYLIKTRGQQVTLSCSPISGHRSVSWYQQTPGQGLQFLFEYFSETQRNKGNFPGRFSGRQFSNSRSEMNVSTLELGDSALYLCASSSNSDRQAFFGQGTRLTVV.

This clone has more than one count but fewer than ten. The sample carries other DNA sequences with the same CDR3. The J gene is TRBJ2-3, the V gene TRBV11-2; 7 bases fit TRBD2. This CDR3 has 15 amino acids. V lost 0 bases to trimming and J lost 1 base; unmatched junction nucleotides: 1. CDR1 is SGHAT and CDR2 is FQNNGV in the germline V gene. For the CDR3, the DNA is TGTGCCAGCAGCTTAGATCTAGCGGGCACAGATACGCAGTATTTT. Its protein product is CASSLDLAGTDTQYF. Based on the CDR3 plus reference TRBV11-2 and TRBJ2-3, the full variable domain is EAGVAQSPRYKIIEKRQSVAFWCNPISGHATLYWYQQILGQGPKLLIQFQNNGVVDDSQLPKDRFSAERLKGVDSTLKIQPAKLEDSAVYLCASSLDLAGTDTQYFGPGTRLTVL.

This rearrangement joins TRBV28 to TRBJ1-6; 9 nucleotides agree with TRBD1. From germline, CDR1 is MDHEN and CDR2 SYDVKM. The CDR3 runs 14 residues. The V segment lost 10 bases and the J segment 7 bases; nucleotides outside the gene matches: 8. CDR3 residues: CATSGTGRNSPLHF. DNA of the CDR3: TGTGCCACCTCCGGGACAGGGCGGAATTCACCCCTCCACTTT.

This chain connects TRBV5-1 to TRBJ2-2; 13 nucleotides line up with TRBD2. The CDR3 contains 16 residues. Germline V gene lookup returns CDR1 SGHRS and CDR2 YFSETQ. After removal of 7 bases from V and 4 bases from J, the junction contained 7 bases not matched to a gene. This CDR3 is CASGLAGAPSTGELFF. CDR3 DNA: TGCGCCAGCGGACTAGCGGGGGCCCCATCCACCGGGGAGCTGTTTTTT.

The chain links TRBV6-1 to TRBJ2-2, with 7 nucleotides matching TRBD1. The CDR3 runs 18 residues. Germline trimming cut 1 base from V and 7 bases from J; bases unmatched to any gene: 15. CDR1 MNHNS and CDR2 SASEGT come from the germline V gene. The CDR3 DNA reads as TGTGCCAGCAGTGAAGGTTTAGGGTTTTCAACAGGGGACGGGGAGCTGTTTTTT. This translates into CASSEGLGFSTGDGELFF.

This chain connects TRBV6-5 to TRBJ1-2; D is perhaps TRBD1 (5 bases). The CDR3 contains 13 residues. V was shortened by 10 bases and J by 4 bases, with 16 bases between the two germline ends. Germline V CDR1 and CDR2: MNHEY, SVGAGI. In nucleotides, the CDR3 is TGTGCCACGCTTCAGGGTTTCACCTATGGCTACACCTTC. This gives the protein CATLQGFTYGYTF.

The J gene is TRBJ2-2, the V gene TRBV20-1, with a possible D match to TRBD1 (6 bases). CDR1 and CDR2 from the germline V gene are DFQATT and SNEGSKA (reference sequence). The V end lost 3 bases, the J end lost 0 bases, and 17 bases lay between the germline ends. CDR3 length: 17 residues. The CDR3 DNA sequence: TGCAGTGCTAGTAAACAGGGTCCCTTGACGAACACCGGGGAGCTGTTTTTT. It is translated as CSASKQGPLTNTGELFF.

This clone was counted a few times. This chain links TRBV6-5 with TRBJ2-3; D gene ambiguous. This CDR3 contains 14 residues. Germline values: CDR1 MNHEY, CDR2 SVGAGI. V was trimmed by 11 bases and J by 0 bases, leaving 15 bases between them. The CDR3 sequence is CASRRSASTDTQYF. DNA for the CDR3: TGTGCCTCCCGGCGGAGTGCTAGCACAGATACGCAGTATTTT.